This T cell receptor (beta chain) was documented in a study of blood T cell repertoires in COVID-19. Whole-study context: Sites in the United States, Italy and Spain provided acute and convalescent COVID-19 samples. Sample material is recorded as cDNA or gDNA derived from T cells, B-cell-depleted T cells, or PBMCs.

Under the authors' procedure: Amplification from reference gene primers served as the basis for estimated nucleated cell counts. Using immunoSEQ multiplex PCR, the repertoire was profiled, and TCRdb retains in-frame clones only, with some absent. V and J calls and clone size follow that table, whereas D and trimming were derived from the DNA. The data show about 140,000 clones, with about 86% seen just once and 8% held by the top ten. With 1 base clipped from V and 7 bases from J, the junction kept 9 bases outside the gene matches. The CDR3 is 15 amino acids. The germline gives CDR1 MGHRA, CDR2 YSYEKL.

Sequences were obtained from peripheral blood. The TCR comes from a human donor in a cohort sampled during active COVID-19. The chain is built from TRBV4-1 and TRBJ1-2; TRBD1 aligns across 7 bases. CDR3 bases: TGCGCCAGCAGCCAAGTAGATCAGGGGGTGTCTGGCTACACCTTC. Amino acids: CASSQVDQGVSGYTF.